This TCR beta chain was profiled in a study of graft-versus-host responses after intestinal transplantation. Findings and caveats of the study: The marrow of recipients harbored GvH clones, and ileum or blood showed some of them first.

Researchers sorted proliferating CFSE-low CD3+CD4+ and CD3+CD8+ responders once the reaction had finished. Generated by immunoSEQ multiplex PCR, the TCRdb table keeps only in-frame clones and is missing some. The sample lists nearly 25,000 clones; around two fifths were seen once. The TCR sequence derives from a human patient who received an intestinal transplant. Sequenced here: alloreactive CD4+ T cells from a mixed lymphocyte reaction culture, sampled before intestinal transplant. Specified subset: CFSE-low proliferating T cells sorted from roughly six-day pre-transplant mixed lymphocyte reaction (GvH or HvG direction).

In DNA, the CDR3 is TGTGCCAGCAGTGAAGGGGGTGACAGGATTCATCAGCCCCAGCATTTT. Protein sequence: CASSEGGDRIHQPQHF. This chain connects TRBV6-1 to TRBJ1-5; maybe TRBD1 (6 bases). The CDR3 is 16 residues long. V was trimmed by 1 base and J by 5 bases, leaving 15 bases between them. The germline gives CDR1 MNHNS, CDR2 SASEGT.